The 23 T cell receptor beta chains below all came from one sample that was sequenced in a study of blood T cell repertoires in COVID-19. Assay used: immunoSEQ multiplex PCR; TCRdb lists only in-frame clones, some missing. This sample has under 200,000 clones; approximately 90% occur once, and the top ten carry more than 2%. Source material: peripheral blood. Every receptor here comes from a man between 18 and 35 years old with acute or convalescent COVID-19.

The V call is TRBV6-5, the J call TRBJ1-1, with 7 bases lining up with TRBD1. V trimming: 0 bases; J trimming: 1 base; junction bases outside the gene matches: 5. The CDR3 spans 16 residues. Germline loops: CDR1 MNHEY, CDR2 SVGAGI. CDR3 loop: CASSYSTGQPNTEAFF. The CDR3 nucleotides read TGTGCCAGCAGTTACTCCACGGGACAGCCGAACACTGAAGCTTTCTTT.

V usage is TRBV19 and J usage is TRBJ1-2, with no clear D. The germline V gene encodes CDR1 LNHDA and CDR2 SQIVND (reference sequence). The CDR3 runs 11 residues. The germline V and J ends were trimmed by 7 bases and 7 bases, with 10 bases remaining between them. The CDR3 spells CASTGASGYTF. The CDR3 coding sequence is TGTGCCAGTACGGGAGCTTCTGGCTACACCTTC.

This clone was observed a single time. V gene TRBV5-1 combines with J gene TRBJ1-2, with TRBD1 as a possible D gene (6 bases). The CDR3 covers 14 residues. Germline V gene data show CDR1 as SGHRS and CDR2 as YFSETQ. V shed 0 bases and J shed 5 bases, with 11 bases lying between them. The CDR3 loop is CASSLETGLYGYTF. The CDR3 DNA reads as TGCGCCAGCAGCTTGGAGACAGGCCTGTATGGCTACACCTTC.

The chain has TRBV2 and TRBJ2-3, with 8 bases matching TRBD2. J was trimmed by 4 bases and V by 8 bases; bases with no gene match: 5. CDR1 is SNHLY and CDR2 is FYNNEI in the germline V gene. The length of the CDR3 is 13 residues. The DNA of the CDR3 is TGTGCCAGCTCAGTGACTAGCGCAGATACGCAGTATTTT. Translation gives CASSVTSADTQYF. Full variable domain (outside the CDR3, taken from reference TRBV2 and TRBJ2-3): EPEVTQTPSHQVTQMGQEVILRCVPISNHLYFYWYRQILGQKVEFLVSFYNNEISEKSEIFDDQFSVERPDGSNFTLKIRSTKLEDSAMYFCASSVTSADTQYFGPGTRLTVL.

The V and J genes are TRBV5-1 and TRBJ2-1; tentatively, D is TRBD2 (6 bases). Trimming removed 1 base from V and 4 bases from J, with 24 bases in between. This CDR3 contains 19 residues. Germline V lookup: CDR1 SGHRS, CDR2 YFSETQ. CDR3 nucleotides: TGCGCCAGCAGCTTGCGCACAGCTCCCCTGGGGGGAAAATACAATGAGCAGTTCTTC. Translating gives CASSLRTAPLGGKYNEQFF.

The V gene is TRBV11-2, the J gene TRBJ2-3, with 7 bases lining up with TRBD2. V gave up 5 bases and J gave up 2 bases; unmatched junction bases: 13. Germline V gives CDR1 SGHAT, CDR2 FQNNGV. The CDR3 is 17 amino acids. The CDR3 reads CASSPRVGLAATDTQYF. CDR3 nucleotide sequence: TGTGCCAGCAGCCCCCGGGTAGGGCTAGCGGCCACAGATACGCAGTATTTT.

CDR3 DNA: TGCGCCAGCAGCCAAGATTGGGCGGGGGGCTCTGGAAACACCATATATTTT. Translation gives CASSQDWAGGSGNTIYF. The chain couples TRBV4-1 to TRBJ1-3, with D perhaps TRBD1 (5 bases). V was trimmed by 0 bases and J by 0 bases, leaving 12 bases between them. The germline CDR1 and CDR2 sequences are MGHRA and YSYEKL. There are 17 residues in the CDR3.

The rearrangement uses TRBV27 and TRBJ1-1; TRBD1 aligns across 9 bases. The CDR3 runs to 14 residues. With V trimmed by 3 bases and J by 5 bases, 4 bases remained unmatched. Germline CDR1 MNHEY, CDR2 SMNVEV (reference sequence). The chain's CDR3 is CASSFATGGTEAFF. The DNA of the CDR3 is TGTGCCAGCAGTTTCGCGACAGGGGGTACTGAAGCTTTCTTT.

The chain links TRBV5-6 to TRBJ1-5; D not resolved. The CDR3 runs 13 residues. The germline V gene has CDR1 SGHDT and CDR2 YYEEEE. V lost 4 bases to trimming and J lost 2 bases, with 7 bases between them. The CDR3 loop is CASSPGGNQPQHF. DNA for the CDR3: TGTGCCAGCAGCCCCGGGGGCAATCAGCCCCAGCATTTT. Using reference TRBV5-6 and TRBJ1-5 for the parts outside the CDR3, the full variable domain is DAGVTQSPTHLIKTRGQQVTLRCSPKSGHDTVSWYQQALGQGPQFIFQYYEEEERQRGNFPDRFSGHQFPNYSSELNVNALLLGDSALYLCASSPGGNQPQHFGDGTRLSIL.

The chain carries TRBV3-1 (or the pseudogene TRBV3-2) and TRBJ2-6; D gene ambiguous. The germline V gene encodes CDR1 LGHDT and CDR2 YNNKEL (reference sequence). V lost 3 bases to trimming and J lost 0 bases, with 3 bases between them. There are 14 residues in the CDR3. The CDR3 region has the DNA TGTGCCAGCAGCCAGAGCTCTGGGGCCAACGTCCTGACTTTC. Residues: CASSQSSGANVLTF.

The J gene is TRBJ2-7, the V gene TRBV6-1; possibly TRBD2 for D (6 bases). CDR3 length equals 14 residues. Trimming removed 2 bases at V and 7 bases at J, with 15 bases between. CDR1 is MNHNS and CDR2 is SASEGT in the germline V gene. CDR3 amino acids: CASSETLATREQYF. CDR3 nucleotide sequence: TGTGCCAGCAGTGAAACTCTAGCGACTCGGGAGCAGTACTTC.

This chain connects TRBV11-3 to TRBJ2-1, with TRBD2 identical over 7 bases. The CDR3 sequence is 17 residues long. J was trimmed by 2 bases and V by 1 base; bases with no gene match: 8. Germline V gene sequence: CDR1 SGHNT, CDR2 YENEEA. CDR3: CASSLGLAPNTYNEQFF. In DNA form, the CDR3 reads TGTGCCAGCAGCTTAGGACTAGCACCGAACACCTACAATGAGCAGTTCTTC.

The gene calls are TRBV3-1 (or the pseudogene TRBV3-2) and TRBJ1-2, with 8 bases lining up with TRBD1. After removal of 4 bases from V and 4 bases from J, the junction contained 8 bases not matched to a gene. Per the germline V gene, CDR1 is LGHDT and CDR2 is YNNKEL (reference sequence). The CDR3 spans 15 residues. The CDR3 loop reads CASSPPGQGVYGYTF. The CDR3 DNA reads TGTGCCAGCAGCCCCCCCGGACAGGGAGTCTATGGCTACACCTTC.

V gene TRBV7-6 combines with J gene TRBJ1-1; 7 bases align to TRBD1. Germline CDR1 reads SGHVS; CDR2 reads FNYEAQ. With 1 base clipped from V and 3 bases from J, the junction kept 11 bases outside the gene matches. The CDR3 is made up of 17 amino acids. The CDR3 region has the DNA TGTGCCAGCAGCTTAGGAGGACAGGTCCTGCGGTACACTGAAGCTTTCTTT. This sequence encodes CASSLGGQVLRYTEAFF.

This rearrangement joins TRBV29-1 to TRBJ2-7; D is perhaps TRBD1 (5 bases). Trimming removed 8 bases from V and 0 bases from J, with 20 bases in between. The CDR3 loop spans 15 amino acids. CDR1 and CDR2 from the germline V gene are SQVTM and ANQGSEA. The CDR3 is CSILKLQGISYEQYF. CDR3 in DNA: TGCAGCATCCTAAAGCTGCAGGGTATCTCCTACGAGCAGTACTTC.

The V gene is TRBV27, the J gene TRBJ2-5; TRBD2 matches at 7 bases. V dropped 7 bases and J dropped 7; count of bases not matched to a gene: 21. The CDR3 runs 17 residues. Germline V gene data show CDR1 as MNHEY and CDR2 as SMNVEV (reference sequence). The CDR3 sequence: CASKTTYGEGRKGTQYF. DNA for the CDR3: TGTGCCAGCAAAACGACCTACGGGGAGGGGAGAAAAGGGACCCAGTACTTC.

The rearrangement uses TRBV6-5 and TRBJ1-1; possible D gene TRBD1, 6 bases. Germline V gene lookup returns CDR1 MNHEY and CDR2 SVGAGI. This CDR3 is built from 12 residues. Trimming took 5 bases from V and 5 from J, leaving 9 bases between them. As DNA, the CDR3 is TGTGCCAGCAGTCCAACAGGGACTGAAGCTTTCTTT. Translating gives CASSPTGTEAFF.

V is TRBV12-3 or TRBV12-4 and J is TRBJ1-2, with 8 nucleotides matching TRBD1. Trimming at V came to 5 bases and at J to 3 bases, leaving 2 bases not matched to a gene. This CDR3 contains 13 residues. The CDR3 nucleotides read TGTGCCAGCAGTACGACAGGGGACTATGGCTACACCTTC. Residues: CASSTTGDYGYTF.

V and J are TRBV3-1 (or the pseudogene TRBV3-2) and TRBJ2-2, with 10 bases that match TRBD1. Per the germline V gene, CDR1 is LGHDT and CDR2 is YNNKEL (reference sequence). J gave up 3 bases and V 4 bases, and 5 bases lay outside the gene matches. This CDR3 contains 16 residues. The CDR3 loop is CASSPGQGVYTGELFF. The CDR3 DNA reads TGTGCCAGCAGCCCTGGACAGGGGGTTTACACCGGGGAGCTGTTTTTT.

The chain employs TRBV6-6 and TRBJ1-2; D remains unclear. The V and J ends lost 8 bases and 3 bases respectively, with 10 bases between them. CDR3 length: 12 amino acids. CDR1 is MNHNY and CDR2 is SVGAGI in the germline V gene (reference sequence). The DNA of the CDR3 is TGTGCCAGCCGGTCGGGTGACTATGGCTACACCTTC. Its translation is CASRSGDYGYTF.

The chain has TRBV4-1 and TRBJ2-7, with 7 bases aligning to TRBD2. The trim removed 1 base at V and 3 bases at J, leaving 6 bases unmatched. This CDR3 spans 15 amino acids. CDR1 is MGHRA, CDR2 YSYEKL, per germline. CDR3 coding DNA: TGCGCCAGCAGCCAAGTCCATACTAGCGACTACGAGCAGTACTTC. Encoded protein: CASSQVHTSDYEQYF.

This chain links TRBV2 with TRBJ2-6, with 11 bases aligning to TRBD1. J was trimmed by 2 bases and V by 6 bases; bases with no gene match: 6. CDR3 length: 17 residues. CDR1 and CDR2 (germline): SNHLY, FYNNEI. The CDR3 nucleotides are TGTGCCAGCAGCCTACGGACAGGGGGCCCTGGGGCCAACGTCCTGACTTTC. Translated, it gives CASSLRTGGPGANVLTF.

This clone showed up just once. The rearrangement joins TRBV5-1 to TRBJ2-1; TRBD1 matches 10 bases. CDR1 and CDR2 from the germline V gene are SGHRS and YFSETQ. This CDR3 is built from 15 residues. The V and J ends lost 2 bases and 8 bases, in that order; junction bases with no gene match: 7. CDR3 coding DNA: TGCGCCAGCAGCTTAAAAACGGGACAGGGGTATGAGCAGTTCTTC. Translation: CASSLKTGQGYEQFF.